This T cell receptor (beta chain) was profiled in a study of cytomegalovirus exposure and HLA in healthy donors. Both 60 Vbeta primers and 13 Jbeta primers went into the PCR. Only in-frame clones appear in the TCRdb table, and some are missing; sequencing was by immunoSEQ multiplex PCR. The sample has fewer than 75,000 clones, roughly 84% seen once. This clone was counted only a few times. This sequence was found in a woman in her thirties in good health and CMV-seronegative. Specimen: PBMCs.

CDR3: CASSPQGDYGYTF. The CDR3 DNA sequence: TGTGCCAGCAGTCCACAGGGAGACTATGGCTACACCTTC. The rearrangement uses TRBV27 and TRBJ1-2, with D possibly TRBD1 on 6 matching bases. The CDR3 has 13 amino acids. CDR1 and CDR2 from the germline V gene are MNHEY and SMNVEV (reference sequence). V gave up 5 bases and J gave up 3 bases, with 10 bases separating them.